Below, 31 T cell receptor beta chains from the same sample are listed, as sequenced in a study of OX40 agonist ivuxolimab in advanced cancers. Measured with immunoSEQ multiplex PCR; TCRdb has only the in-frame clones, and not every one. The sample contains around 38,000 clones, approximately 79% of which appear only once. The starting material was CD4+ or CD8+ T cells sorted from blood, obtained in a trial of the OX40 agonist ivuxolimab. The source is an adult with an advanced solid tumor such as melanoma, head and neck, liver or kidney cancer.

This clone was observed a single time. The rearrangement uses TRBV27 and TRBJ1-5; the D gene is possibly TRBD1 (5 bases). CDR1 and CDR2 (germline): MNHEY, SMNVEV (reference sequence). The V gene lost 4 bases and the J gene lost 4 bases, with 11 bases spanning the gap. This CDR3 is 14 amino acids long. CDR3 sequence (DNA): TGTGCCAGCAGTTCCATCGACAGAAATCAGCCCCAGCATTTT. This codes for CASSSIDRNQPQHF.

The CDR3 DNA follows: TGTGCCAGCATGGGACTGTTGAACACTGAAGCTTTCTTT. Protein: CASMGLLNTEAFF. The chain uses TRBV6-5 and TRBJ1-1; TRBD1 might be the D (5 bases). The V end was cut by 7 bases, the J end by 0 bases, with 9 bases between. Germline loops: CDR1 MNHEY, CDR2 SVGAGI. This CDR3 region has 13 residues.

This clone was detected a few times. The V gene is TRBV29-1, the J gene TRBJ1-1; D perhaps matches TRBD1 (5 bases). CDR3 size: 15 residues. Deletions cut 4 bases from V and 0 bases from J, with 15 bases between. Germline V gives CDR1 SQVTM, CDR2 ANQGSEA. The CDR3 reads CSVGPGWGMNTEAFF. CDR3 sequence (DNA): TGCAGCGTTGGGCCAGGGTGGGGGATGAACACTGAAGCTTTCTTT.

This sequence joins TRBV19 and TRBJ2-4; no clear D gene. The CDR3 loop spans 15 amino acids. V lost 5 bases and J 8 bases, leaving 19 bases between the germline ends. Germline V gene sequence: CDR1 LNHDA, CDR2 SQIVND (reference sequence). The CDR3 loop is CASSASSPSMDIQYF. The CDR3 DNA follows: TGTGCCAGTAGTGCCTCCTCCCCTTCTATGGACATTCAGTACTTC. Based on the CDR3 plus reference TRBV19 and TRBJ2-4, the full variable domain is DGGITQSPKYLFRKEGQNVTLSCEQNLNHDAMYWYRQDPGQGLRLIYYSQIVNDFQKGDIAEGYSVSREKKESFPLTVTSAQKNPTAFYLCASSASSPSMDIQYFGAGTRLSVL.

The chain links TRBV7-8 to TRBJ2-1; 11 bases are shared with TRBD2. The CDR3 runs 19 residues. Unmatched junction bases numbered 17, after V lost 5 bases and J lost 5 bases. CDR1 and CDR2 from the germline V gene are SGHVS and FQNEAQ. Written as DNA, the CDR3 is TGTGCCAGCAGCCCTCGAGGACAGATTAGCGGGAGGGCGAACAATGAGCAGTTCTTC. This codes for CASSPRGQISGRANNEQFF.

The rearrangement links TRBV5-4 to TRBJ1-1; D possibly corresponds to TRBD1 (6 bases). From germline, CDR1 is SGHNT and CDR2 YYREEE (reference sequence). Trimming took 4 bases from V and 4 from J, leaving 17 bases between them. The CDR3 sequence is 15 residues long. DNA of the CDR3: TGTGCCAGCAGCACCAATCAGGGGCTGGTCACTGAAGCTTTCTTT. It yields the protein CASSTNQGLVTEAFF.

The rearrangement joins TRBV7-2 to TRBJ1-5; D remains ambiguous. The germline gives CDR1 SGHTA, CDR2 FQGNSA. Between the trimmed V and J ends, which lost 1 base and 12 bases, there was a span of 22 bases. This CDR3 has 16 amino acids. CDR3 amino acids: CASSLGVTEAHSGQHF. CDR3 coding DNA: TGTGCCAGCAGCTTAGGGGTCACAGAGGCCCATAGCGGCCAGCATTTT.

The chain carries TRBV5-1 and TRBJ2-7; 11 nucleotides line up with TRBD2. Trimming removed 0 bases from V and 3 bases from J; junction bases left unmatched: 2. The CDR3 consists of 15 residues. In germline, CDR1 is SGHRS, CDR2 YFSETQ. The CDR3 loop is CASSLGLAGLYEQYF. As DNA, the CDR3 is TGCGCCAGCAGCTTGGGACTAGCGGGACTCTACGAGCAGTACTTC.

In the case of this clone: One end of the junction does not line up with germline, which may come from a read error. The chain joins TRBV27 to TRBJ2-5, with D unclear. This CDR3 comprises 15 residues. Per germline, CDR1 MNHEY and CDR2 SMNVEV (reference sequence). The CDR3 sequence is CVSSLLPLTEETQYF. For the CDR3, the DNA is TGTGTCAGCAGTTTACTCCCCTTGACGGAAGAGACCCAGTACTTC.

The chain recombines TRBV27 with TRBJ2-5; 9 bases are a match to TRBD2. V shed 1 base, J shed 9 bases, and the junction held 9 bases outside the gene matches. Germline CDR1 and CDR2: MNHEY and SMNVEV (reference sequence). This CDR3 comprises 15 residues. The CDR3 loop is CASSLLAGGPRAQYF. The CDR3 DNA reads TGTGCCAGCAGTTTATTGGCGGGAGGGCCGAGGGCCCAGTACTTC.

The CDR3 is CASSSRPGSGANVLTF. In DNA, the CDR3 is TGTGCCAGCAGCTCTAGACCGGGCTCTGGGGCCAACGTCCTGACTTTC. The chain recombines TRBV7-2 with TRBJ2-6; no clear D. The CDR3 loop spans 16 amino acids. Per the germline V gene, CDR1 is SGHTA and CDR2 is FQGNSA. V was trimmed by 4 bases and J by 0 bases, leaving 10 bases between them. Full variable domain (outside the CDR3, taken from reference TRBV7-2 and TRBJ2-6): GAGVSQSPSNKVTEKGKDVELRCDPISGHTALYWYRQSLGQGLEFLIYFQGNSAPDKSGLPSDRFSAERTGGSVSTLTIQRTQQEDSAVYLCASSSRPGSGANVLTFGAGSRLTVL.

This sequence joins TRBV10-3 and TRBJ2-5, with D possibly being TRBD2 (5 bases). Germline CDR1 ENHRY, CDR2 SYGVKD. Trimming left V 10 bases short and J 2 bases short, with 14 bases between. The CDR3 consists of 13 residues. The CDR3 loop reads CATSGRDQETQYF. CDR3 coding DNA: TGTGCCACCAGCGGTAGGGATCAAGAGACCCAGTACTTC.

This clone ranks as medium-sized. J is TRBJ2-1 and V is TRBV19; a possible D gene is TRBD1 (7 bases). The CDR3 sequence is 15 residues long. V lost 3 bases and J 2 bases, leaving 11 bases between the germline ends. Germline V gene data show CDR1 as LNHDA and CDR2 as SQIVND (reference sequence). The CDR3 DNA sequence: TGTGCCAGTAGTATTCAGGGGGGACCCTACAATGAGCAGTTCTTC. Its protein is CASSIQGGPYNEQFF.

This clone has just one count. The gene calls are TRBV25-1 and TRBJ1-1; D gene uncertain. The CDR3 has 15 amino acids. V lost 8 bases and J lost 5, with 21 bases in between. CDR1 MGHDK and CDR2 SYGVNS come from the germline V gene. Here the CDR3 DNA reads TGTGCCAGCCAACCAGGAACCCCGGGGATAACTGAAGCTTTCTTT. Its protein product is CASQPGTPGITEAFF.

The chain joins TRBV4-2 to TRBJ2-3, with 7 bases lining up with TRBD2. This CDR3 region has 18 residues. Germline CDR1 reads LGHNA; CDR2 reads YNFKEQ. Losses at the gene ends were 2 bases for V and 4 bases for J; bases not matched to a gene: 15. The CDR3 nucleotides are TGTGCCAGCAGCCAACCCCACCGGGGTGGCGGGAGTGCAGATACGCAGTATTTT. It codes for CASSQPHRGGGSADTQYF.

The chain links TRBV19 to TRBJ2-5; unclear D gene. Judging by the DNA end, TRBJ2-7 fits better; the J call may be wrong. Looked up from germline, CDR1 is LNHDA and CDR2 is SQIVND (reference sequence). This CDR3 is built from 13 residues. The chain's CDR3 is CASSPQPPYEQYF. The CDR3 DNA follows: TGTGCCAGTAGTCCACAGCCACCCTACGAGCAGTACTTC.

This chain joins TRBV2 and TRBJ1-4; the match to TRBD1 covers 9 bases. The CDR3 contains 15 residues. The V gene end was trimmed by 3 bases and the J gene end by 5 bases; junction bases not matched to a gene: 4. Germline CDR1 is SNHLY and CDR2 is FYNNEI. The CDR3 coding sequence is TGTGCCAGCAGTGAGGACAGGGGCAGGAATGAAAAACTGTTTTTT. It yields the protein CASSEDRGRNEKLFF.

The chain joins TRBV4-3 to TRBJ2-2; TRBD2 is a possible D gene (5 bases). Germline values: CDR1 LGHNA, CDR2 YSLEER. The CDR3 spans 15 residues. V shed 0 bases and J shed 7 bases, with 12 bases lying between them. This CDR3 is CASSQEGLGIGELFF. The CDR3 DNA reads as TGCGCCAGCAGCCAAGAAGGACTGGGAATCGGGGAGCTGTTTTTT.

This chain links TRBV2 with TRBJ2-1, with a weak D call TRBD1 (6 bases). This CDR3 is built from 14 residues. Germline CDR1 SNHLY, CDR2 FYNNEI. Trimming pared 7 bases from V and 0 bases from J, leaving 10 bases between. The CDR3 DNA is TGTGCCAGCAAAGGGGGTAGCTCCTACAATGAGCAGTTCTTC. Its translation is CASKGGSSYNEQFF.

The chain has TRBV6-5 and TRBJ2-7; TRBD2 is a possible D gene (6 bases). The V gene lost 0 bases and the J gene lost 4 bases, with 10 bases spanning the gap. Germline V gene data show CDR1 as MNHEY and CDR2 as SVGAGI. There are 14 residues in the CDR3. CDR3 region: CASSYSAGGYEQYF. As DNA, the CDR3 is TGTGCCAGCAGTTACTCGGCCGGGGGTTACGAGCAGTACTTC.

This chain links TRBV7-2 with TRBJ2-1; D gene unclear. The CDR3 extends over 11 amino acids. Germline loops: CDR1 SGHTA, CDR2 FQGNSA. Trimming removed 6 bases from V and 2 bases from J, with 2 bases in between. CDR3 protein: CASRTYNEQFF. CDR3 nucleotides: TGTGCCAGCAGGACCTACAATGAGCAGTTCTTC.

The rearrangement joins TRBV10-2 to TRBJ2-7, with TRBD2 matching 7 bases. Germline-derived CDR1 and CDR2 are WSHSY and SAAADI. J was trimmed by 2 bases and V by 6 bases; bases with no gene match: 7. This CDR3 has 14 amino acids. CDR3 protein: CASRPAGNPYEQYF. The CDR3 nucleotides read TGCGCCAGCAGACCAGCGGGAAACCCCTACGAGCAGTACTTC.

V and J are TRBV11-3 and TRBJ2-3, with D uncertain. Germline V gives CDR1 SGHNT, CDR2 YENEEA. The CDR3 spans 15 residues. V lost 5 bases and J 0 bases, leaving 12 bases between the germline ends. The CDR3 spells CASSQGLTSTDTQYF. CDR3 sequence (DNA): TGTGCCAGCAGCCAAGGGCTTACCAGCACAGATACGCAGTATTTT.

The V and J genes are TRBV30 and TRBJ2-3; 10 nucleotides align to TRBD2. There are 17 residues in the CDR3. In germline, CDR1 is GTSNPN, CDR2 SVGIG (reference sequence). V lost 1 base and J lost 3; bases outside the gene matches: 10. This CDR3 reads CAWSGLAGARTTDTQYF. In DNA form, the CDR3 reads TGTGCCTGGAGTGGCCTAGCGGGGGCGAGGACAACAGATACGCAGTATTTT.

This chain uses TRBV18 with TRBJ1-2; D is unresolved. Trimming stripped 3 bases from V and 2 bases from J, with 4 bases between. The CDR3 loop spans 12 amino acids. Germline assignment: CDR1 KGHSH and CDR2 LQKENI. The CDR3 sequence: CASSPWNYGYTF. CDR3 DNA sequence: TGTGCCAGCTCACCGTGGAACTATGGCTACACCTTC.

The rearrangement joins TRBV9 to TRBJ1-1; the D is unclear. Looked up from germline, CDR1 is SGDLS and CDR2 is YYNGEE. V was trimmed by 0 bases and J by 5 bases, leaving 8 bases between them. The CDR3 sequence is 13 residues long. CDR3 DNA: TGTGCCAGCAGCGTAGTAAGCCTGACTGAAGCTTTCTTT. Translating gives CASSVVSLTEAFF.

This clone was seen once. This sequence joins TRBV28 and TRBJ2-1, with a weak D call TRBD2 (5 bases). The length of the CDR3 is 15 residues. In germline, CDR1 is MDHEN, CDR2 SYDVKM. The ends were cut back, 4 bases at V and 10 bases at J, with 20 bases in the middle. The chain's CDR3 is CASSSASSSGPEQFF. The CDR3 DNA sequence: TGTGCCAGCAGTTCCGCCTCTAGCTCCGGGCCGGAGCAGTTCTTC.

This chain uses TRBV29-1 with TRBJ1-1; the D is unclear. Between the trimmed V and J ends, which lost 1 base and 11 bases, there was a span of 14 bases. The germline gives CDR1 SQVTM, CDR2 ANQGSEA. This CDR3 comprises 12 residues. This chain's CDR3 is CSVEAGLTGAFF. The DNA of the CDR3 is TGCAGCGTTGAAGCCGGTCTCACCGGGGCTTTCTTT.

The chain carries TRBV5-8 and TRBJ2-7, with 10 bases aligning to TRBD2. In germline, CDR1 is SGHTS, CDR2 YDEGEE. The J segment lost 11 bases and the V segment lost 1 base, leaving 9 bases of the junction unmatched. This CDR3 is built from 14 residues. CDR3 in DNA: TGTGCCAGCAGCTTGTCGGCTAGCGGGGGTCGCAAGTACTTC. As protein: CASSLSASGGRKYF.

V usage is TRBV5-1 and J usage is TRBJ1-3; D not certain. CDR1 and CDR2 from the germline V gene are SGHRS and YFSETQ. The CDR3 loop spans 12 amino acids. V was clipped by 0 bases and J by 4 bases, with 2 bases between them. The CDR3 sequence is CASSLEGNTIYF. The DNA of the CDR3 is TGCGCCAGCAGCTTGGAAGGAAACACCATATATTTT. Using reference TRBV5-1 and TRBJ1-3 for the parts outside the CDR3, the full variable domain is KAGVTQTPRYLIKTRGQQVTLSCSPISGHRSVSWYQQTPGQGLQFLFEYFSETQRNKGNFPGRFSGRQFSNSRSEMNVSTLELGDSALYLCASSLEGNTIYFGEGSWLTVV.

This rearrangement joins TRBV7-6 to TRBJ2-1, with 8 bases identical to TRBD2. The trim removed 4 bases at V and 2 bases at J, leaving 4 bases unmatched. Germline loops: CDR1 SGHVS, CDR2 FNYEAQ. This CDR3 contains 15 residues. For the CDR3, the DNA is TGTGCCAGCAGCTCTTTGACTAGCGCCTACAATGAGCAGTTCTTC. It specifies CASSSLTSAYNEQFF.